The 23 T cell receptor beta chains below all came from one sample that was sequenced in a study of blood T cell repertoires in COVID-19 (TCRdb year 2020). Library preparation employed the immunoSEQ multiplex PCR assay. This is the immuneACCESS table as TCRdb keeps it, with only in-frame sequences that have V and J called. A part of the clones is gone; compared with another copy, unresolved V genes explain less than half, and the rest is unexplained. In all, the sample holds approximately 250,000 clones, and 85% of those were seen once. The top ten clones comprise around 6.5% of the sample. Sequenced input: peripheral blood. The source of these receptors is a woman in her sixties with active or convalescent COVID-19.

This chain links TRBV5-1 with TRBJ2-7, with TRBD1 matching 8 bases. CDR3 size: 13 residues. The germline CDR1 and CDR2 sequences are SGHRS and YFSETQ. V shed 3 bases, J shed 5 bases, and the junction held 4 bases outside the gene matches. The CDR3 spells CASSSDRADEQYV. The DNA of the CDR3 is TGCGCCAGCAGCTCGGACAGGGCGGACGAGCAGTACGTC.

This chain links TRBV6-6 with TRBJ1-4; 7 bases map to TRBD1. Germline V CDR1 and CDR2: MNHNY, SVGAGI (reference sequence). Unmatched junction bases numbered 7, after V lost 2 bases and J lost 7 bases. The CDR3 extends over 15 amino acids. The CDR3: CASSYRQGLSEKLFF. The CDR3 coding sequence is TGTGCCAGCAGTTACCGACAGGGATTGTCTGAAAAACTGTTTTTT.

The chain uses TRBV2 and TRBJ1-2; 9 bases map to TRBD1. CDR1 and CDR2 from the germline V gene are SNHLY and FYNNEI. V was clipped by 5 bases and J by 5 bases; unmatched bases: 3. The CDR3 spans 13 residues. The CDR3: CASSTGGEYGYTF. In DNA form, the CDR3 reads TGTGCCAGCAGTACAGGGGGCGAGTATGGCTACACCTTC.

This clone has only one observation. The junction shows a germline mismatch at one end, possibly a read error. The genes are TRBV5-4 and TRBJ2-3, with 9 bases lining up with TRBD1. This CDR3 region has 14 residues. Per germline, CDR1 SGHNT and CDR2 YYREEE (reference sequence). Here the CDR3 reads CASSPGQGTDTQYF. DNA of the CDR3: TGTGCCAGCAGCCCGGGACAGGGCACCGATACGCAGTATTTT.

This clone was detected once. This chain joins TRBV3-1 (or the pseudogene TRBV3-2) and TRBJ1-3; no firm D call. V lost 4 bases and J 8 bases, leaving 21 bases between the germline ends. The CDR3 is 16 amino acids. Per germline, CDR1 LGHDT and CDR2 YNNKEL (reference sequence). CDR3 sequence reads: CASSPNPTLTEDTIYF. In DNA form, the CDR3 reads TGTGCCAGCAGCCCAAATCCGACCCTCACCGAGGACACCATATATTTT.

V usage is TRBV19 and J usage is TRBJ2-7; 8 bases line up with TRBD1. The trim removed 5 bases at V and 3 bases at J, leaving 6 bases unmatched. Germline CDR1 is LNHDA and CDR2 is SQIVND (reference sequence). The CDR3 covers 14 residues. In DNA, the CDR3 is TGTGCCAGTAGTCGGACAGGGACGAACTACGAGCAGTACTTC. This codes for CASSRTGTNYEQYF. The variable domain in full, with the rest retrieved from reference TRBV19 and TRBJ2-7, is DGGITQSPKYLFRKEGQNVTLSCEQNLNHDAMYWYRQDPGQGLRLIYYSQIVNDFQKGDIAEGYSVSREKKESFPLTVTSAQKNPTAFYLCASSRTGTNYEQYFGPGTRLTVT.

The chain combines TRBV6-1 with TRBJ1-2; no firm D call. Germline lookup yields CDR1 MNHNS and CDR2 SASEGT. The CDR3 has 14 residues. The ends were cut back, 0 bases at V and 2 bases at J, with 7 bases in the middle. CDR3 coding DNA: TGTGCCAGCAGTGAAGCACGAGGAAACTATGGCTACACCTTC. This translates into CASSEARGNYGYTF.

This chain uses TRBV7-3 with TRBJ2-3; 14 positions match TRBD2. Trimming at V came to 5 bases and at J to 4 bases, leaving 11 bases not matched to a gene. This CDR3 is built from 18 residues. Germline V lookup: CDR1 SGHTA, CDR2 FQGTGA. The CDR3 loop is CASSPGLAGAGRADTQYF. As DNA, the CDR3 is TGTGCCAGCAGCCCGGGACTAGCGGGAGCGGGGAGAGCAGATACGCAGTATTTT.

This clone was found once. The chain carries TRBV11-3 and TRBJ2-1; weak D call: TRBD2 (5 bases). Germline CDR1 SGHNT, CDR2 YENEEA. V lost 5 bases and J 7 bases, leaving 9 bases between the germline ends. This CDR3 contains 12 residues. The chain's CDR3 is CASSPTRNEQFF. The DNA of the CDR3 is TGTGCCAGCAGCCCAACTAGGAATGAGCAGTTCTTC.

The rearrangement uses TRBV12-3 or TRBV12-4 and TRBJ1-1, with D hard to call. Trimming stripped 5 bases from V and 8 bases from J, with 9 bases between. The CDR3 has 11 residues. The CDR3 nucleotides are TGTGCCAGCAGTCCCGGGAGGGAAGCTTTCTTT. Translation: CASSPGREAFF.

Turning to this clone: The junction and the germline gene differ at one end; a read error may be behind it. The V gene is TRBV7-7, the J gene TRBJ2-1; 7 nucleotides agree with TRBD1. Germline CDR1 is SSHAT and CDR2 is FNYEAQ (reference sequence). This CDR3 contains 15 residues. The CDR3, as DNA: TGTGCTAGCAGCTTAGGGGTCAGGGGGAGCGATGAGCAGTTCTTC. Its translation: CASSLGVRGSDEQFF.

The V gene is TRBV5-6, the J gene TRBJ1-6; the D gene is possibly TRBD1 (6 bases). Trimming left V 1 base short and J 9 bases short, with 11 bases between. Germline assignment: CDR1 SGHDT and CDR2 YYEEEE. The CDR3 has 14 amino acids. The CDR3 DNA reads as TGTGCCAGCAGCTTGCAGGGGACGGGTTCACCCCTCCACTTT. This codes for CASSLQGTGSPLHF.

V gene TRBV10-2 combines with J gene TRBJ1-2; weak D call: TRBD1 (6 bases). This CDR3 contains 17 residues. Trimming removed 2 bases at V and 4 bases at J, with 20 bases between. Germline lookup yields CDR1 WSHSY and CDR2 SAAADI. DNA for the CDR3: TGCGCCAGCAGTGAGGAGGCAGTTGGGGGCACCCGCTATGGCTACACCTTC. It encodes CASSEEAVGGTRYGYTF.

The chain carries TRBV4-1 and TRBJ1-5, with 8 bases identical to TRBD1. The CDR3 sequence is 16 residues long. Trimming took 2 bases from V and 3 from J; bases not matched to a gene: 6. Germline values: CDR1 MGHRA, CDR2 YSYEKL. The CDR3 nucleotides read TGCGCCAGCAGCCAAATCACGGGACAGGTCAATCAGCCCCAGCATTTT. Residues: CASSQITGQVNQPQHF.

This chain uses TRBV7-6 with TRBJ2-1, with D tentatively TRBD1 (6 bases). CDR3 length: 14 residues. V was shortened by 5 bases and J by 8 bases, with 16 bases between the two germline ends. CDR1 is SGHVS and CDR2 is FNYEAQ in the germline V gene. The CDR3 bases are TGTGCCAGCAGCCCAGGGGCCTCGTCCCATGAGCAGTTCTTC. As protein: CASSPGASSHEQFF.

This chain links TRBV5-1 with TRBJ2-2; TRBD1 might be the D (6 bases). The CDR3 is 16 amino acids. V lost 7 bases to trimming and J lost 7 bases, with 23 bases between them. Germline V CDR1 and CDR2: SGHRS, YFSETQ. The CDR3 loop reads CASFLPPARDIGELFF. Written as DNA, the CDR3 is TGCGCCAGCTTTCTGCCCCCTGCAAGGGACATCGGGGAGCTGTTTTTT. The full variable domain, in which reference TRBV5-1 and TRBJ2-2 provide the parts outside the CDR3, is KAGVTQTPRYLIKTRGQQVTLSCSPISGHRSVSWYQQTPGQGLQFLFEYFSETQRNKGNFPGRFSGRQFSNSRSEMNVSTLELGDSALYLCASFLPPARDIGELFFGEGSRLTVL.

The chain joins TRBV12-3 or TRBV12-4 to TRBJ1-2; 8 bases map to TRBD1. The CDR3 consists of 13 residues. J lost 7 bases, V lost 7 bases, and 8 bases had no gene match. The CDR3 DNA follows: TGTGCCAGCAACCTTGGGCAGGGGGCTGGCTACACCTTC. Translating gives CASNLGQGAGYTF.

The chain links TRBV12-3 or TRBV12-4 to TRBJ1-2; possibly TRBD1 for D (6 bases). Trimming left V 5 bases short and J 7 bases short, with 11 bases between. CDR3 size: 12 residues. CDR3 sequence: CASSITGFGYTF. The CDR3 DNA is TGTGCCAGCAGTATTACAGGGTTTGGCTACACCTTC.

This clone was detected only a few times. J is TRBJ2-2 and V is TRBV18; a possible D gene is TRBD2 (7 bases). Germline CDR1 and CDR2: KGHSH and LQKENI. The V and J ends lost 10 bases and 4 bases respectively, with 19 bases between them. This CDR3 comprises 15 residues. CDR3 nucleotides: TGTGCCATCACGGGCGGGGGCGCGGGCACCGGGGAGCTGTTTTTT. Protein product: CAITGGGAGTGELFF.

This chain connects TRBV24-1 to TRBJ1-3; D is possibly TRBD1 (6 bases). Trimming left V 3 bases short and J 0 bases short, with 11 bases between. CDR1 KGHDR and CDR2 SFDVKD come from the germline V gene. This CDR3 spans 16 amino acids. CDR3 DNA: TGTGCCACCAGTGATCAGACAGGATTCTCTGGAAACACCATATATTTT. As protein: CATSDQTGFSGNTIYF.

A single count supports this clone. This chain links TRBV24-1 with TRBJ1-3; D uncertain. Trimming stripped 9 bases from V and 4 bases from J, with 6 bases between. CDR3 size: 11 residues. Germline CDR1 reads KGHDR; CDR2 reads SFDVKD. The CDR3 DNA sequence: TGTGCCACCGGTCAGGGAAACACCATATATTTT. It is translated as CATGQGNTIYF.

The chain links TRBV18 to TRBJ2-2; D is uncertain. Germline V gene lookup returns CDR1 KGHSH and CDR2 LQKENI. V lost 1 base and J lost 1, with 7 bases in between. The CDR3 is 15 amino acids. CDR3 DNA: TGTGCCAGCTCACCACGTCAGAAGAACACCGGGGAGCTGTTTTTT. Its protein product is CASSPRQKNTGELFF.

CDR3 residues: CASSLGDGKGAEQYV. The DNA for the CDR3 is TGTGCCAGCAGCTTAGGGGACGGAAAGGGGGCCGAGCAGTACGTC. The chain links TRBV9 to TRBJ2-7, with TRBD1 matching 7 bases. The junction had 13 bases not matched to a gene; V was cut back by 4 bases and J by 6 bases. Germline V gene data show CDR1 as SGDLS and CDR2 as YYNGEE. CDR3 size: 15 residues.